In this sample, the clone carrying this T cell receptor (beta chain) turned up once. Its target is not known. This specimen comes from a study of T-cell reconstitution after alpha-beta-depleted transplantation in children. Study-wide results and limits: A year had passed since transplant, and T-cell counts and diversity by then came mostly from newly produced T cells. Reportedly, alpha-beta T cells present about two months post-transplant originated from several hundred expanded clones of graft origin. Surviving recipient T cells and thymic progenitors accounted for the high day-60 TCRbeta diversity observed in some patients.

A library of TCRbeta sequences, prepared with unique molecular identifiers, was generated. TCRdb ran MiXCR on the PCR reads and lists one entry per CDR3 protein. The sample contains 700,000 to 950,000 distinct CDR3 sequences, around 17% of which appear only once. The material was PBMCs, mostly from graft donor cells, obtained 360 days after TCRalphabeta/CD19-depleted stem cell transplant. The TCR sequence derives from a male patient between 5 and 17 years old who had a stem cell transplant for acute lymphoblastic leukemia, so the T cells may come from the graft donor.

CDR3 sequence: CASSVEVGAPSTDTQYF. The CDR3 region has the DNA TGTGCCAGCAGCGTAGAGGTCGGAGCCCCATCCACAGATACGCAGTATTTT. This rearrangement joins TRBV9 to TRBJ2-3; D not resolved. Germline V gene lookup returns CDR1 SGDLS and CDR2 YYNGEE. This CDR3 comprises 17 residues. V was trimmed by 0 bases and J by 2 bases, leaving 16 bases between them.